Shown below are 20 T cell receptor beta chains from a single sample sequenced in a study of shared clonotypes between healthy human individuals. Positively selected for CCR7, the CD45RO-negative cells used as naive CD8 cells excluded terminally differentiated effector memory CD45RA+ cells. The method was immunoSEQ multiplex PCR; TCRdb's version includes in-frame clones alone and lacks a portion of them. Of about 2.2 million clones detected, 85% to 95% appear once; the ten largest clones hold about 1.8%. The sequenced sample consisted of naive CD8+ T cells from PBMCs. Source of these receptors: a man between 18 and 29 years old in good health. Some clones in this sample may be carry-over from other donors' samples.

The CDR3 here is CASSQVRQAKNIQYF. The DNA of the CDR3 is TGCGCCAGCAGCCAAGTGCGGCAGGCCAAAAACATTCAGTACTTC. The chain employs TRBV4-3 and TRBJ2-4; the D is unclear. CDR1 and CDR2 from the germline V gene are LGHNA and YSLEER. The V and J ends lost 1 base and 1 base respectively, with 8 bases between them. The CDR3 is 15 amino acids.

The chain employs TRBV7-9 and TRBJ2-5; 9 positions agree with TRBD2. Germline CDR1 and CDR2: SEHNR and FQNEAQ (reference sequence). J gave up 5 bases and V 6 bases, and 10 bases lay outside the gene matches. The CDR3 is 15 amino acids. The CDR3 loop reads CASSSPSGRRETQYF. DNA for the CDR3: TGTGCCAGCAGTTCCCCCAGCGGGAGGAGGGAGACCCAGTACTTC.

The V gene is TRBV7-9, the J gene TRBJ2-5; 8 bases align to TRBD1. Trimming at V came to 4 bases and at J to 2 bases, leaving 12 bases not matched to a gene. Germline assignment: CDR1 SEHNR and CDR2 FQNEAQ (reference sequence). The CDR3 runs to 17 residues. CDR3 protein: CASSWFIGRGPQETQYF. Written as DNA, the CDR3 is TGTGCCAGCAGCTGGTTTATAGGCAGGGGGCCTCAAGAGACCCAGTACTTC. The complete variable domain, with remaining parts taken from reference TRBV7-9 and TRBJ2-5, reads DTGVSQNPRHKITKRGQNVTFRCDPISEHNRLYWYRQTLGQGPEFLTYFQNEAQLEKSRLLSDRFSAERPKGSFSTLEIQRTEQGDSAMYLCASSWFIGRGPQETQYFGPGTRLLVL.

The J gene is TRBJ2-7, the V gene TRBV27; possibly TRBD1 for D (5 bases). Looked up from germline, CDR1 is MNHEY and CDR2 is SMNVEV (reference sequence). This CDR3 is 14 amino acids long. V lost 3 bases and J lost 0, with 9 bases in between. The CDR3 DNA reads TGTGCCAGCAGTTTCTACAGGAACTCCTACGAGCAGTACTTC. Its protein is CASSFYRNSYEQYF.

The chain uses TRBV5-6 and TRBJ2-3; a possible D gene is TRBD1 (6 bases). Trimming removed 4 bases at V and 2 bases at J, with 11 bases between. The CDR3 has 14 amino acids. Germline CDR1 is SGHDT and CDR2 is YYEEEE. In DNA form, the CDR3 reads TGTGCCAGCAGCGTGGACAGAAACACAGATACGCAGTATTTT. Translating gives CASSVDRNTDTQYF.

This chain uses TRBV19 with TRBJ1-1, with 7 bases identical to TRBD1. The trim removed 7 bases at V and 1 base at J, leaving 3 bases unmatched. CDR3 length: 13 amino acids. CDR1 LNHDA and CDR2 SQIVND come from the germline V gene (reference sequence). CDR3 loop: CASNRGPNTEAFF. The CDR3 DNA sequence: TGTGCCAGTAACAGGGGACCGAACACTGAAGCTTTCTTT.

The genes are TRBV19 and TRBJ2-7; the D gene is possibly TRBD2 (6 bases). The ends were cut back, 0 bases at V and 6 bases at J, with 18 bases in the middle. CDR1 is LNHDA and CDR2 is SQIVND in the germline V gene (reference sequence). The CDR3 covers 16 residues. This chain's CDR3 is CASSIDPRAGLTEQYF. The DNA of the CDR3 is TGTGCCAGTAGTATAGATCCTCGGGCGGGATTAACCGAGCAGTACTTC.

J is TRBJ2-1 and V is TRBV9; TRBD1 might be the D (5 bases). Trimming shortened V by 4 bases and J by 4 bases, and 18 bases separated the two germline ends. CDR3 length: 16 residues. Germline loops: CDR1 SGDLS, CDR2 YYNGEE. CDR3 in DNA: TGTGCCAGCAGCCATACAGGCGAGCTGGTTTACAATGAGCAGTTCTTC. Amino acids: CASSHTGELVYNEQFF. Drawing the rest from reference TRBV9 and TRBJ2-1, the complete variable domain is DSGVTQTPKHLITATGQRVTLRCSPRSGDLSVYWYQQSLDQGLQFLIQYYNGEERAKGNILERFSAQQFPDLHSELNLSSLELGDSALYFCASSHTGELVYNEQFFGPGTRLTVL.

CDR3 amino acids: CASSYGGRDTGELFF. For the CDR3, the DNA is TGTGCCAGCAGTTACGGGGGGAGGGACACCGGGGAGCTGTTTTTT. The chain links TRBV6-6 to TRBJ2-2; 7 positions match TRBD2. V trimming: 2 bases; J trimming: 3 bases; junction bases outside the gene matches: 3. This CDR3 is built from 15 residues. The germline V gene encodes CDR1 MNHNY and CDR2 SVGAGI (reference sequence).

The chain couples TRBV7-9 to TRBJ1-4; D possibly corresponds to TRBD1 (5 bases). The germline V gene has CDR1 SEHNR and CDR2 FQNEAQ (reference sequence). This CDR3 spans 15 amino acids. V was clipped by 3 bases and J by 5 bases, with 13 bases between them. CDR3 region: CASSFVSDTNEKLFF. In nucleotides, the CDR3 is TGTGCCAGCAGCTTCGTTTCGGACACCAATGAAAAACTGTTTTTT. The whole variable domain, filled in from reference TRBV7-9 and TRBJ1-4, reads DTGVSQNPRHKITKRGQNVTFRCDPISEHNRLYWYRQTLGQGPEFLTYFQNEAQLEKSRLLSDRFSAERPKGSFSTLEIQRTEQGDSAMYLCASSFVSDTNEKLFFGSGTQLSVL.

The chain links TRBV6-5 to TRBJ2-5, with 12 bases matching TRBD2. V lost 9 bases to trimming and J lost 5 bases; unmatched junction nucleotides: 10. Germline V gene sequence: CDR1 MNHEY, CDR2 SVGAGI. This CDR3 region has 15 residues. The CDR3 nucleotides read TGTGCCAGTACATTGACTAGCGGGAGTATCGAGACCCAGTACTTC. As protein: CASTLTSGSIETQYF.

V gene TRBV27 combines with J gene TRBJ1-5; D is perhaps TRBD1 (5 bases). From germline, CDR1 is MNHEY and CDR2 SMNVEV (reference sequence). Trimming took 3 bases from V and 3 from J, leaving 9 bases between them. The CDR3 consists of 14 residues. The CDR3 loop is CASSLLGTNQPQHF. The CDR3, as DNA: TGTGCCAGCAGTTTGCTGGGGACCAATCAGCCCCAGCATTTT.

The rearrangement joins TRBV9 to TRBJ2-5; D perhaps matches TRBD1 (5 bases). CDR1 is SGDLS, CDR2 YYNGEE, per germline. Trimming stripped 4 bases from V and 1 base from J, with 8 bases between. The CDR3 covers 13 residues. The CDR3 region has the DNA TGTGCCAGCAGCTCCGACAGCCAAGAGACCCAGTACTTC. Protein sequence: CASSSDSQETQYF.

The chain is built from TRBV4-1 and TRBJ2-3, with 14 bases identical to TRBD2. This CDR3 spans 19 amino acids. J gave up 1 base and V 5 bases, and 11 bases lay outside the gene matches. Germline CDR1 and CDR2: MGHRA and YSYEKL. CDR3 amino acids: CASSLGPGLAGGGTDTQYF. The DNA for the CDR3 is TGCGCCAGCAGCTTAGGACCCGGACTAGCGGGAGGAGGCACAGATACGCAGTATTTT.

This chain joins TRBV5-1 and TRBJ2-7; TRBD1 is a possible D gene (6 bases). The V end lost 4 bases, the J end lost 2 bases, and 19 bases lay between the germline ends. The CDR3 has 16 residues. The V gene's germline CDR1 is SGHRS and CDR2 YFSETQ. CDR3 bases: TGCGCCAGCAGCCTTACGGACAGTTTGGGCACCTACGAGCAGTACTTC. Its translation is CASSLTDSLGTYEQYF.

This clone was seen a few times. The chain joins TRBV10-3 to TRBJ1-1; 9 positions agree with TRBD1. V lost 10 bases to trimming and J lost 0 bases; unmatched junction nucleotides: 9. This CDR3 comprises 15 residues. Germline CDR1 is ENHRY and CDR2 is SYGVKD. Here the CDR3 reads CATRRRTGVNTEAFF. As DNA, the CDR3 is TGTGCCACCCGTCGGAGGACAGGGGTGAACACTGAAGCTTTCTTT.

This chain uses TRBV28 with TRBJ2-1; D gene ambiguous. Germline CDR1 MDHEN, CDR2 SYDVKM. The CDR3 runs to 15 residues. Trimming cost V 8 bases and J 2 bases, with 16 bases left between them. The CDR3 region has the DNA TGTGCCAGCGCGCCAAGGGTGGTCCCCTACAATGAGCAGTTCTTC. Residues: CASAPRVVPYNEQFF.

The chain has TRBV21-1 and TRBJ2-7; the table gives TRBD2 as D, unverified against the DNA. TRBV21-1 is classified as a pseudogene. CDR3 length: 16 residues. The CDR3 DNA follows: TGTGCCAGCAGCAAAGTCCTAGGAGGGGCGTCCTACGAGCAGTACTTC. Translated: CASSKVLGGASYEQYF.

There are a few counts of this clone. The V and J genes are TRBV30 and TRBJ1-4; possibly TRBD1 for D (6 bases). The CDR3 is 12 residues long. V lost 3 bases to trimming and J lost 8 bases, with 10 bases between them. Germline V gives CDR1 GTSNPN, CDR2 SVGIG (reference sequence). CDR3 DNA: TGTGCCTGGAGCAGGGGAGGAGAAAAACTGTTTTTT. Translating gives CAWSRGGEKLFF.

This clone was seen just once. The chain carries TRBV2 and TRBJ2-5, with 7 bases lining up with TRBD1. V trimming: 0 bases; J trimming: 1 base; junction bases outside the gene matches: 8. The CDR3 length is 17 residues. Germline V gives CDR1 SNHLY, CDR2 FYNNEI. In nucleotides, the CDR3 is TGTGCCAGCAGTGAAGCGCTTAGGGGACAGCCCCAAGAGACCCAGTACTTC. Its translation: CASSEALRGQPQETQYF.